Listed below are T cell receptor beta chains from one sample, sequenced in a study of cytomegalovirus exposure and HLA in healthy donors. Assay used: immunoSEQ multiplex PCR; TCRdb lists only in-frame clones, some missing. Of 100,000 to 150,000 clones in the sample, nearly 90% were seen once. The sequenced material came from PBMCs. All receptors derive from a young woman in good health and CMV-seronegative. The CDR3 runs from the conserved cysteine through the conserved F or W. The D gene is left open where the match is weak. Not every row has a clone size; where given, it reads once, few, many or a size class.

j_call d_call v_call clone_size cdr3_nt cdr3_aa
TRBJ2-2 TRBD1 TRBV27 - TGTGCCAGCAGTTTATACAGGGGAAACACCGGGGAGCTGTTTTTT CASSLYRGNTGELFF
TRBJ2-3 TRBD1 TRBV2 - TGTGCCAGCAGTGTACACAGGGGGGCCACAGATACGCAGTATTTT CASSVHRGATDTQYF
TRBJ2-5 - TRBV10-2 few TGCGCCAGCACCCACCAAGGGGCGGAAGAGACCCAGTACTTC CASTHQGAEETQYF
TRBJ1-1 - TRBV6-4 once TGTGCCAGCAGTGCATTTTTGGGGAGCACTGAAGCTTTCTTT CASSAFLGSTEAFF
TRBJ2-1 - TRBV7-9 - TGTGCCAGCAGCTCCCGGTTGACTAGTGCGGGTGAGCAGTTCTTC CASSSRLTSAGEQFF
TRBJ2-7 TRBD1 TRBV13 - TGTGCCAGCAGCTCCCTCACCGGGACAGGCGAGCAGTACTTC CASSSLTGTGEQYF
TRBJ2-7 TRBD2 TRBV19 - TGTGCCACCGGGGGGTCGGTAGCGAACACCTACGAGCAGTACTTC CATGGSVANTYEQYF
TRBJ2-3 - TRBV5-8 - TGTGCCAGCAGCTTGTCTGGCACAGATACGCAGTATTTT CASSLSGTDTQYF
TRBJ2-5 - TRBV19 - TGTGCCAGTAGTATGGTCACCGGTACCGGCGGACAAGAGACCCAGTACTTC CASSMVTGTGGQETQYF
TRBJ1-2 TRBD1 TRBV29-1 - TGCAGCGTCGCGGGACAGGGGAACTATGGCTACACCTTC CSVAGQGNYGYTF
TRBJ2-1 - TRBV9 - TGTGCCATCGGGAACTTGGTCCATCCCGGTGAGCAGTTCTTC CAIGNLVHPGEQFF
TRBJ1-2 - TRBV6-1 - TGTGCCAGCAGTGAAGAGTGGGCCTATGGCTACACCTTC CASSEEWAYGYTF
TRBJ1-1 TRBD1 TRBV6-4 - TGTGCCAGCATAAAGACAGGGGGTTGGAACACTGAAGCTTTCTTT CASIKTGGWNTEAFF
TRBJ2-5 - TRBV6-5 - TGTGCCAGCATTCCCCCGGGGAGAGAGACCCAGTACTTC CASIPPGRETQYF
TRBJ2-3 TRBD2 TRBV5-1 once TGCGCCAGCAGCTTAGGGACTAGCCGGTCAGATACGCAGTATTTT CASSLGTSRSDTQYF
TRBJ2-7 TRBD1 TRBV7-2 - TGTGCCAGCAGCTTGACAGGGGGCGGGTACGAGCAGTACTTC CASSLTGGGYEQYF
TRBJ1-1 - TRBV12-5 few TGTGCTAGTGGTCAACAGCGGGGTGAAGCTTTCTTT CASGQQRGEAFF
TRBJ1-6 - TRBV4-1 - TGCGCCAGCAGCCAAGAATCCGTAGGGGGTCCACCCCTCCACTTT CASSQESVGGPPLHF
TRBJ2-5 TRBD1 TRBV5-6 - TGTGCCAGCAGCTTATATCCCGGGGACAGACAAGAGACCCAGTACTTC CASSLYPGDRQETQYF
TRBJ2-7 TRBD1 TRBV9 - TGTGCCAGCAGCGTAGTAGGGGGCCCCCACGAGCAGTACTTC CASSVVGGPHEQYF
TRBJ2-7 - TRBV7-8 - TGTGCCAGCAGCCCCCCCATGGTGACTAGGAATAGCGTCAAGCAGTACTTC CASSPPMVTRNSVKQYF
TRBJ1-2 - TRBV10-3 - TGTGCCATCAGTGAGTCGGGGGGGGCTCGTGGCTACACCTTC CAISESGGARGYTF
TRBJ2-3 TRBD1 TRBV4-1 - TGCGCCAGCAGTTACGAGACAGGGGCGACATCTAGCACAGATACGCAGTATTTT CASSYETGATSSTDTQYF
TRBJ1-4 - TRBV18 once TGTGCCAGCTCACCTACTAATACCGCAACTAATGAAAAACTGTTTTTT CASSPTNTATNEKLFF
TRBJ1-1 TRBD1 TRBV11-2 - TGTGCCAGCACCAAACCGGGACAGTTAAACACTGAAGCTTTCTTT CASTKPGQLNTEAFF
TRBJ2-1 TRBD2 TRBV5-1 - TGCGCCAGCAGCGCACTAGCGGGGGATGGCAATGAGCAGTTCTTC CASSALAGDGNEQFF
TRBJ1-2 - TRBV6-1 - TGTGCCAGCAGTGCCCGACGCCGGGGGGCGGACTATGGCTACACCTTC CASSARRRGADYGYTF
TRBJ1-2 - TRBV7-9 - TGTGCCAGCAGCTTAGCTCACCCAAACTATAAGCCAACCTATGGCTACACCTTC CASSLAHPNYKPTYGYTF
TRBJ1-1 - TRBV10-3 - TGTGCCATCAGGGAGACGGGGAACACTGAAGCTTTCTTT CAIRETGNTEAFF
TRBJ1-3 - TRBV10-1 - TGCGCCAGCAGTGAGAATATCCGCTCTGGAAACACCATATATTTT CASSENIRSGNTIYF
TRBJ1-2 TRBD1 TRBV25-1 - TGTGCCAGCAGCCCCGGGACAGGGAACGGCTACACCTTC CASSPGTGNGYTF
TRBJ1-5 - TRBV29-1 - TGCAGCGTTGTTGCAGGGGACAATCAGCCCCAGCATTTT CSVVAGDNQPQHF
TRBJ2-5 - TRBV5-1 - TGCGCCAGCAGCTTGGCCCGGGAGACCCAGTACTTC CASSLARETQYF
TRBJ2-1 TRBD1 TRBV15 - TGTGCCACCAGCAGAGAAGACAGGGCGCGCGATGAGCAGTTCTTC CATSREDRARDEQFF
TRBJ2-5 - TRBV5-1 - TGCGCCAGCAGCTTGGCTTCAGGGGACCAAGAGACCCAGTACTTC CASSLASGDQETQYF
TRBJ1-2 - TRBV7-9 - TGTGCCAGCAGCTTCGGCACGGGTTGGGACTATGGCTACACCTTC CASSFGTGWDYGYTF
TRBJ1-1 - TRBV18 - TGTGCCAGCTCCCCGACAGCGATGAACACTGAAGCTTTCTTT CASSPTAMNTEAFF
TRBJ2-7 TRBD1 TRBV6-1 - TGTGCCAGCAGTGAAGTGGGACAGGGCGCCTACGAGCAGTACTTC CASSEVGQGAYEQYF
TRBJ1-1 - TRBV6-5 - TGTGCCAGCAGTCCGCCCGGGACACAAAGTAATGAAGCTTTCTTT CASSPPGTQSNEAFF
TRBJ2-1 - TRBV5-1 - TGCGCCAGCAGCTTGAGTTTTGTGGGGAGCTCCTACAATGAGCAGTTCTTC CASSLSFVGSSYNEQFF
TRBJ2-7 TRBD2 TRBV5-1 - TGCGCCAGCAGTGACCCTAGCGGGGCATCCTACGAGCAGTACTTC CASSDPSGASYEQYF
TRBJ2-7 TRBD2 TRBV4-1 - TGCGCCAGCAGCCAAGACCCCGGGACTAGCTACGAGCAGTACTTC CASSQDPGTSYEQYF
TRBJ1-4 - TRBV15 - TGTGCCACCAGCAGAGATCGGGGAACAAAAGAAAAACTGTTTTTT CATSRDRGTKEKLFF
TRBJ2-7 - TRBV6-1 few TGTGCCAGCAGTGAGGATCCGACTCGCTCCTACGAGCAGTACTTC CASSEDPTRSYEQYF
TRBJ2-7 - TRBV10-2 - TGCGCCAGCAGGGACGTACAGGGACCGAGCTCCTACGAGCAGTACTTC CASRDVQGPSSYEQYF
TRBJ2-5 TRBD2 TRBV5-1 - TGCGCCAGCAGCTTGACTAGCGGGGGGTTAAAGACCCAGTACTTC CASSLTSGGLKTQYF
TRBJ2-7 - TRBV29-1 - TGCAGCGTTGCATTACAGGGCTCCGAGCAGTACTTC CSVALQGSEQYF
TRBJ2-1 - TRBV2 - TGTGCCAGCAGTGAACAAGGAGGGGTCTACAATGAGCAGTTCTTC CASSEQGGVYNEQFF
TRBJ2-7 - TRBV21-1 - TGTGCCAGCAGCAAAGTGGTAGTGCGGAGATACGAGCAGTACTTC CASSKVVVRRYEQYF
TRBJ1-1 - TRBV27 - TGTGCCAGCAGTTTAAGGGGCCACACTGAAGCTTTCTTT CASSLRGHTEAFF
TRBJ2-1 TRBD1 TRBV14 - TGTGCCAGCAGGGCCCAGGGGGCAAGCTCCTACAATGAGCAGTTCTTC CASRAQGASSYNEQFF
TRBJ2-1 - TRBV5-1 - TGCGCCAGCAGCTTGGGGATCAGGGAAGGGGGCAATGAGCAGTTCTTC CASSLGIREGGNEQFF
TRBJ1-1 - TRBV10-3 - TGTGCCATCAGTGAGAATGTTGGCGGGAACACTGAAGCTTTCTTT CAISENVGGNTEAFF
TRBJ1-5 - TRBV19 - TGTGCCAGTAGCGGTCGCCACAGGGATTATCAGCCCCAGCATTTT CASSGRHRDYQPQHF